The 29 T cell receptor beta chains in this list originate from one sample, sequenced in a study of T-cell reconstitution after alpha-beta-depleted transplantation in children. For TCRbeta, the library was prepared with unique molecular identifiers. A single record per CDR3 protein comes from TCRdb applying MiXCR to the PCR reads. This sample has just over 70,000 distinct CDR3 sequences, with 7.3% found just once. The sample was PBMCs from the stem cell graft donor, taken from the stem cell graft. These receptors came from a human donor who donated a stem cell graft to a child with acute lymphoblastic leukemia.

This clonotype was observed at least ten times. The V call is TRBV5-1, the J call TRBJ2-7, with 9 positions matching TRBD2. With V trimmed by 4 bases and J by 1 base, 3 bases remained unmatched. Germline V gives CDR1 SGHRS, CDR2 YFSETQ. The CDR3 sequence is 14 residues long. The CDR3 DNA sequence: TGCGCCAGCAGCGCGGGGGGGCGGTCCTACGAGCAGTACTTC. It specifies CASSAGGRSYEQYF.

This clonotype was picked up many times. The chain is built from TRBV6-5 and TRBJ1-5; D gene uncertain. Germline lookup yields CDR1 MNHEY and CDR2 SVGAGI. The CDR3 runs to 14 residues. V was clipped by 8 bases and J by 0 bases, with 11 bases between them. The DNA for the CDR3 is TGTGCCAGCCAAAATGTTTATAGCAATCAGCCCCAGCATTTT. This sequence encodes CASQNVYSNQPQHF.

This clonotype was found many times. CDR3 DNA sequence: TGCGCCAGCAGTGAGGGGGCTAGCGGGGAAGATACGCAGTATTTT. It codes for CASSEGASGEDTQYF. V gene TRBV5-1 combines with J gene TRBJ2-3; 9 bases align to TRBD2. The CDR3 totals 15 residues. CDR1 is SGHRS, CDR2 YFSETQ, per germline. V gave up 5 bases and J gave up 5 bases; unmatched junction bases: 9.

The chain carries TRBV7-6 and TRBJ2-1; either TRBD1 or TRBD2 may fit D (5 bases each). The germline CDR1 and CDR2 sequences are SGHVS and FNYEAQ. Trimming cost V 5 bases and J 9 bases, with 14 bases left between them. The CDR3 has 13 amino acids. This chain's CDR3 is CASSGTGSREQFF. DNA for the CDR3: TGTGCCAGCAGCGGGACCGGCTCTCGTGAGCAGTTCTTC.

This clonotype turned up a few times. The CDR3 bases are TGTGCCAGCAGCTTAAGCGGACTCATCACAGATACGCAGTATTTT. Translation gives CASSLSGLITDTQYF. This chain connects TRBV7-3 to TRBJ2-3, with D perhaps TRBD2 (5 bases). Germline values: CDR1 SGHTA, CDR2 FQGTGA. V was cut by 1 base and J by 2 bases, with 10 bases left in between. This CDR3 is 15 amino acids long.

In its sample, this clonotype was seen a few times. The rearrangement uses TRBV12-3 or TRBV12-4 and TRBJ1-1; 11 bases map to TRBD1. The junction had 10 bases not matched to a gene; V was cut back by 3 bases and J by 4 bases. This CDR3 contains 17 residues. CDR3 loop: CASSLLFGGTGGTEAFF. In nucleotides, the CDR3 is TGTGCCAGCAGTTTGTTGTTTGGTGGGACAGGGGGCACTGAAGCTTTCTTT.

There are many counts of this clonotype. J is TRBJ2-1 and V is TRBV3-1; tentatively, D is TRBD2 (5 bases). V gave up 2 bases and J gave up 0 bases, with 11 bases separating them. The germline CDR1 and CDR2 sequences are LGHDT and YNNKEL (reference sequence). The CDR3 runs to 16 residues. The CDR3, as DNA: TGTGCCAGCAGCCAAAGTATCGGACTCTCCTACAATGAGCAGTTCTTC. Translating it yields CASSQSIGLSYNEQFF.

The chain carries TRBV23-1 and TRBJ1-1; D ambiguous. TRBV23-1 is flagged as an ORF with uncertain function. The CDR3 length is 15 residues. With 2 bases removed from V and 8 bases from J, the gap between germline ends came to 18 bases. DNA for the CDR3: TGCGCCAGCAGTCAACCCCGTCGTATGAGTGTAGAAGCTTTCTTT. This gives the protein CASSQPRRMSVEAFF.

This clonotype was detected many times. This rearrangement joins TRBV4-2 to TRBJ1-1; TRBD1 is a possible D gene (6 bases). The CDR3 is 15 amino acids. V lost 4 bases to trimming and J lost 1 base, with 13 bases between them. Per germline, CDR1 LGHNA and CDR2 YNFKEQ. The CDR3 nucleotides read TGTGCCAGCAGCCTTTTACAGGGTGAGAACACTGAAGCTTTCTTT. Protein sequence: CASSLLQGENTEAFF.

This clonotype came up many times. The rearrangement joins TRBV20-1 to TRBJ2-5; D unclear. CDR3 length: 12 residues. Deletions cut 6 bases from V and 5 bases from J, with 13 bases between. Germline values: CDR1 DFQATT, CDR2 SNEGSKA (reference sequence). The CDR3 sequence: CSATWTEETQYF. The CDR3 nucleotides read TGCAGTGCCACTTGGACCGAGGAGACCCAGTACTTC.

The table lists this clonotype with many counts. The chain uses TRBV5-6 and TRBJ2-3, with 10 nucleotides matching TRBD2. V shed 6 bases, J shed 4 bases, and the junction held 11 bases outside the gene matches. This CDR3 comprises 16 residues. Germline CDR1 reads SGHDT; CDR2 reads YYEEEE. The DNA for the CDR3 is TGTGCCAGCATCAGGGCTAGCGGGAGAGGGGCAGATACGCAGTATTTT. As protein: CASIRASGRGADTQYF. The entire variable domain, with the rest obtained from reference TRBV5-6 and TRBJ2-3, is as follows: DAGVTQSPTHLIKTRGQQVTLRCSPKSGHDTVSWYQQALGQGPQFIFQYYEEEERQRGNFPDRFSGHQFPNYSSELNVNALLLGDSALYLCASIRASGRGADTQYFGPGTRLTVL.

This clonotype was counted between two and nine times. The chain uses TRBV11-2 and TRBJ2-1, with D perhaps matching TRBD1 or TRBD2 (5 bases each). The V end was cut by 5 bases, the J end by 4 bases, with 15 bases between. This CDR3 contains 15 residues. CDR1 is SGHAT, CDR2 FQNNGV, per germline. The CDR3 is CASSSKSGPYNEQFF. The DNA of the CDR3 is TGTGCCAGCAGCAGTAAATCGGGGCCTTACAATGAGCAGTTCTTC.

The rearrangement links TRBV11-2 to TRBJ2-2; D remains ambiguous. Trimming left V 2 bases short and J 5 bases short, with 9 bases between. Germline assignment: CDR1 SGHAT and CDR2 FQNNGV. The CDR3 is 14 amino acids. The CDR3 coding sequence is TGTGCCAGCAGCTTACGGACCTGGACCGGGGAGCTGTTTTTT. Translation gives CASSLRTWTGELFF.

This clonotype was counted at least ten times. This chain connects TRBV14 to TRBJ2-7, with 10 bases fitting TRBD1. The J segment lost 4 bases and the V segment lost 0 bases, leaving 18 bases of the junction unmatched. CDR1 SGHDN and CDR2 FVKESK come from the germline V gene. The CDR3 extends over 20 amino acids. The CDR3 DNA sequence: TGTGCCAGCAGCCAAGATCAGGCCGGGACAGGGGTCCCCCCTGATTACGAGCAGTACTTC. Protein sequence: CASSQDQAGTGVPPDYEQYF.

V and J are TRBV6-5 and TRBJ2-7; possible D gene TRBD1, 6 bases. Germline lookup yields CDR1 MNHEY and CDR2 SVGAGI. This CDR3 is 15 amino acids long. Trimming took off 5 bases at V and 2 bases at J, with 16 bases between the two ends. CDR3 in DNA: TGTGCCAGCAGTCACCGACAGGTTGAGACCTACGAGCAGTACTTC. This gives the protein CASSHRQVETYEQYF.

This clonotype was seen at least ten times. The J gene is TRBJ2-1, the V gene TRBV5-5; 8 bases agree with TRBD2. Germline V lookup: CDR1 SGHKS, CDR2 YYEKEE (reference sequence). J lost 5 bases, V lost 1 base, and 5 bases had no gene match. The CDR3 has 15 amino acids. The CDR3 reads CASSLTAGVNNEQFF. In nucleotides, the CDR3 is TGTGCCAGCAGCTTGACAGCGGGAGTAAACAATGAGCAGTTCTTC.

The chain has TRBV15 and TRBJ1-2; the D is unclear. V gave up 1 base and J gave up 6 bases, with 9 bases separating them. CDR3 length: 13 residues. Germline assignment: CDR1 LNHNV and CDR2 YYDKDF (reference sequence). The chain's CDR3 is CATSRAGIDGYTF. CDR3 coding DNA: TGTGCCACCAGCAGAGCGGGGATAGATGGCTACACCTTC.

A note on this clonotype: A read error may explain this, as a much larger clone is one base away. The CDR3 sequence is CAISPGVYEQYF. CDR3 nucleotide sequence: TGTGCCATCAGCCCCGGGGTCTACGAGCAGTACTTC. The chain recombines TRBV5-6 with TRBJ2-7; the D gene is possibly TRBD2 (5 bases). The CDR3 is 12 amino acids. The germline gives CDR1 SGHDT, CDR2 YYEEEE.

CDR3 protein: CAIGVDGAQETQYF. The CDR3 coding sequence is TGTGCCATCGGGGTAGATGGGGCTCAAGAGACCCAGTACTTC. The chain couples TRBV10-3 to TRBJ2-5; D possibly corresponds to TRBD1 (5 bases). The V end was cut by 8 bases, the J end by 2 bases, with 15 bases between. This CDR3 comprises 14 residues. Germline CDR1 is ENHRY and CDR2 is SYGVKD.

This clonotype showed up many times. This chain connects TRBV29-1 to TRBJ1-5; TRBD1 might be the D (5 bases). V was trimmed by 6 bases and J by 3 bases, leaving 9 bases between them. The CDR3 sequence is 12 residues long. The germline V gene has CDR1 SQVTM and CDR2 ANQGSEA. The CDR3: CSVGGANQPQHF. CDR3 coding DNA: TGCAGCGTAGGAGGGGCCAATCAGCCCCAGCATTTT.

This clonotype occurred many times. V usage is TRBV25-1 and J usage is TRBJ2-7, with D maybe TRBD1 (6 bases). V was pared by 5 bases and J by 3 bases, with 8 bases between. This CDR3 is built from 12 residues. CDR1 MGHDK and CDR2 SYGVNS come from the germline V gene. The CDR3 DNA sequence: TGTGCCAGCAGTACAGGGTTCTACGAGCAGTACTTC. Its translation: CASSTGFYEQYF.

In this sample, this clonotype turned up many times. The chain has TRBV20-1 and TRBJ1-5; 12 nucleotides agree with TRBD1. V dropped 1 base and J dropped 7; count of bases not matched to a gene: 2. CDR1 DFQATT and CDR2 SNEGSKA come from the germline V gene (reference sequence). The CDR3 totals 14 residues. The DNA for the CDR3 is TGCAGTGCTAGAGTGGGGACAGGGGGCCAGCCCCAGCATTTT. It encodes CSARVGTGGQPQHF.

The table lists this clonotype with many counts. The CDR3, as DNA: TGCGCCAGCAGTGAGTGGGAGCCCAATCAGCCCCAGCATTTT. This encodes CASSEWEPNQPQHF. The V call is TRBV10-2, the J call TRBJ1-5; the D is unclear. From germline, CDR1 is WSHSY and CDR2 SAAADI. Deletions cut 1 base from V and 3 bases from J, with 7 bases between. There are 14 residues in the CDR3.

The chain is built from TRBV29-1 and TRBJ1-5; D unresolved. The CDR3 extends over 13 amino acids. Trimming removed 6 bases at V and 0 bases at J, with 9 bases between. Germline V CDR1 and CDR2: SQVTM, ANQGSEA. The DNA for the CDR3 is TGCAGCGTGACGGACGGTAGCAATCAGCCCCAGCATTTT. It yields the protein CSVTDGSNQPQHF.

This clonotype was observed at least ten times. This chain connects TRBV9 to TRBJ1-1, with TRBD1 identical over 10 bases. The CDR3 covers 14 residues. Germline CDR1 is SGDLS and CDR2 is YYNGEE. The trim removed 1 base at V and 5 bases at J, leaving 2 bases unmatched. CDR3 region: CASSVRTGGTEAFF. The CDR3 region has the DNA TGTGCCAGCAGCGTAAGGACAGGGGGAACTGAAGCTTTCTTT.

A few counts support this clonotype. The chain carries TRBV12-3 or TRBV12-4 and TRBJ1-5; 9 bases fit TRBD1. CDR3 length: 17 residues. V lost 5 bases and J lost 6; bases outside the gene matches: 14. The CDR3 here is CASSLGRTGGKGQPQHF. The CDR3 coding sequence is TGTGCCAGCAGTCTCGGACGAACAGGGGGCAAGGGTCAGCCCCAGCATTTT.

This clonotype was counted many times. V usage is TRBV28 and J usage is TRBJ2-5, with TRBD1 matching over 8 bases. After removal of 8 bases from V and 3 bases from J, the junction contained 17 bases not matched to a gene. The CDR3 is 17 residues long. The germline V gene encodes CDR1 MDHEN and CDR2 SYDVKM. The CDR3 DNA follows: TGTGCCAGCTCACTTTATCCCTGGACAGGGCCGAAAGAGACCCAGTACTTC. It yields the protein CASSLYPWTGPKETQYF.

The chain combines TRBV2 with TRBJ2-5; D is uncertain. The CDR3 is 12 amino acids. Germline V gives CDR1 SNHLY, CDR2 FYNNEI. Trimming pared 4 bases from V and 9 bases from J, leaving 12 bases between. The DNA of the CDR3 is TGTGCCAGCAGTGCCCCCCTGGCGGCCCAGTACTTC. It specifies CASSAPLAAQYF.

This clonotype was picked up many times. This rearrangement joins TRBV27 to TRBJ2-3; D might be TRBD2 (5 bases). This CDR3 comprises 14 residues. Germline loops: CDR1 MNHEY, CDR2 SMNVEV (reference sequence). V dropped 5 bases and J dropped 8 bases, with 17 bases sitting between them. CDR3 DNA: TGTGCCAGCAGTGCCGGAGGTCCCTTCGGTACGCAGTATTTT. It encodes CASSAGGPFGTQYF.